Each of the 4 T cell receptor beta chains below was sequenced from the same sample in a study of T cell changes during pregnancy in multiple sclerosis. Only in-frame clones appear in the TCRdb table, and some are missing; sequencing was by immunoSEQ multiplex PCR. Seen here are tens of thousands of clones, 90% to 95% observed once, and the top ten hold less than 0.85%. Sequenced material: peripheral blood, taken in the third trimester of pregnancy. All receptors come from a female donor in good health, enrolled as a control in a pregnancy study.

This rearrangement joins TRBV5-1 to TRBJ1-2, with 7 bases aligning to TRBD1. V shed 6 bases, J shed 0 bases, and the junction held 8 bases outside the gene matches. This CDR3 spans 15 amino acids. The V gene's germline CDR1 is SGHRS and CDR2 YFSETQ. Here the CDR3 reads CASTNYQGANYGYTF. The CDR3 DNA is TGCGCCAGCACCAACTACCAGGGGGCTAACTATGGCTACACCTTC.

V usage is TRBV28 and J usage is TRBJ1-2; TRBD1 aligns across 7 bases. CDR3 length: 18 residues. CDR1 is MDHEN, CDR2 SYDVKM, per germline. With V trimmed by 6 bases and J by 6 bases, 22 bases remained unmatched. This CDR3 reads CASSPKTYNRGPRNGYTF. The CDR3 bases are TGTGCCAGCAGCCCTAAAACATATAACAGGGGCCCTAGGAATGGCTACACCTTC.

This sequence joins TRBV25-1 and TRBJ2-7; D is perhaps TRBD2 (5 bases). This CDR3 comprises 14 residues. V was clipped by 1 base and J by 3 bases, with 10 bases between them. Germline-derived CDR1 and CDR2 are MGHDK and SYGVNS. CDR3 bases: TGTGCCAGCAGTGAATTGGACTCTAACTACGAGCAGTACTTC. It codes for CASSELDSNYEQYF.

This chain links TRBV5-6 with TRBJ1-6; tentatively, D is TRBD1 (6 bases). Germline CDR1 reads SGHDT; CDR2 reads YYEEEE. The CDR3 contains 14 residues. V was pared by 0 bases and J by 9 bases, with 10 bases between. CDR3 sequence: CASSLAGGGSPLHF. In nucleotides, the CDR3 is TGTGCCAGCAGCTTGGCTGGGGGCGGTTCACCCCTCCACTTT.